This T cell receptor beta chain was observed in a study of molecular identifiers for immune sequencing clone quantification. Study-wide findings and caveats: Beyond 20 RNA copies, clones held over 99% of effector molecules, compared with under 1% in naive cells. Clone sizes could be underestimated for highly expanded clones when identical TCR molecules share a barcode.

TCRdb analysed the PCR reads with MiXCR anew, one entry per CDR3 protein. The sample holds just over 35,000 distinct CDR3 sequences, approximately 17% seen once. This clonotype was recorded at least ten times. Its antigen is currently unknown. Naive CD8 T cells, phenotype CD8+CD4-CCR7+CD45RA+, were sorted. V lost 7 bases and J lost 2; bases outside the gene matches: 5. The CDR3 sequence is 13 residues long. CDR1 and CDR2 (germline): LNHNV, YYDKDF (reference sequence). The TCR comes from a human donor in good health. Some libraries in this study had Jurkat cell RNA spiked in. V gene TRBV15 combines with J gene TRBJ2-7; 7 nucleotides agree with TRBD2. Sequencing was done on a sample of naive CD8+ T cells from blood, with Jurkat cell RNA spiked in. Subset: FACS-sorted CD8+CD4-CCR7+CD45RA+ naive T cells. CDR3 sequence: CATTGRNTYEQYF. CDR3 sequence (DNA): TGTGCCACCACCGGGAGGAATACCTACGAGCAGTACTTC.